Listed below are T cell receptor beta chains from one sample, sequenced in a study of patients and donors after allogeneic stem cell transplantation. TCRdb re-analysed the RT-PCR reads in MiXCR, keeping a single row per CDR3 protein. Here the sample spans more than 850,000 distinct CDR3 sequences, roughly 17% being singletons. Sequences were obtained from blood, either unsorted or a sorted T cell fraction (not recorded which). These receptors came from a human donor who was either an allogeneic HSCT recipient or a stem cell or donor lymphocyte infusion donor (not recorded which). It is not recorded whose cells these are; they may come from a transplant donor. Both conserved end residues are part of each CDR3. Fields, in order: J gene, V gene, D gene, clone size, CDR3 protein, CDR3 DNA. D genes are given only for firm matches. Some rows mark clone size as missing; the rest say once, few, many or name a class of expanded clone.

TRBJ2-7	TRBV20-1	NA	NA	CSARDPRGSAYEQYF	TGCAGTGCTAGAGATCCGCGAGGGAGTGCCTACGAGCAGTACTTC
TRBJ2-7	TRBV20-1	NA	few	CSARDKGNRVVSEQYF	TGCAGTGCTAGAGACAAGGGGAACAGGGTAGTGAGCGAGCAGTACTTC
TRBJ2-3	TRBV6-1	NA	few	CASTYASANTDTQYF	TGTGCCAGCACCTACGCTAGTGCTAACACAGATACGCAGTATTTT
TRBJ1-3	TRBV14	NA	few	CASSHPGRLSGNTIYF	TGTGCCAGCAGCCACCCGGGACGCCTCTCTGGAAACACCATATATTTT
TRBJ2-1	TRBV14	NA	few	CASSHPYGGSYNEQFF	TGTGCCAGCAGCCACCCATACGGAGGTTCCTACAATGAGCAGTTCTTC
TRBJ2-7	TRBV5-5	NA	few	CASSVHYRLSYEQYF	TGTGCCAGCAGCGTACACTACAGGTTGTCCTACGAGCAGTACTTC
TRBJ2-2	TRBV6-1	NA	NA	CASSEGRELFF	TGTGCCAGCAGTGAGGGCCGGGAGCTGTTTTTT
TRBJ2-4	TRBV7-9	NA	few	CASSLASGHAKNIQYF	TGTGCCAGCAGCTTGGCTTCGGGACATGCAAAAAACATTCAGTACTTC
TRBJ2-7	TRBV20-1	TRBD1	NA	CSAIDRVEQYF	TGCAGTGCTATTGACAGGGTCGAGCAGTACTTC
TRBJ1-1	TRBV20-1	NA	NA	CSARVVEGLNTEAFF	TGCAGTGCTAGAGTTGTGGAGGGTCTGAACACTGAAGCTTTCTTT
TRBJ1-4	TRBV9	NA	NA	CASSDGTTNEKLFF	TGTGCCAGCAGCGACGGGACAACTAATGAAAAACTGTTTTTT
TRBJ2-7	TRBV11-3	NA	NA	CASSPGSEGGYEQYF	TGTGCCAGCAGCCCGGGGTCGGAGGGGGGGTACGAGCAGTACTTC
TRBJ1-1	TRBV5-1	NA	few	CASSLVSRGDTEAFF	TGCGCCAGCAGCTTGGTGTCCAGGGGAGACACTGAAGCTTTCTTT
TRBJ1-2	TRBV15	TRBD1	many	CATSRDLRTGTNYTF	TGTGCCACCAGCAGAGATTTGAGGACAGGGACAAACTACACCTTC
TRBJ1-4	TRBV4-3	NA	NA	CASSPGFGKLFF	TGCGCCAGCAGCCCAGGGTTTGGGAAACTGTTTTTT
TRBJ2-1	TRBV9	TRBD1	few	CASSVEDRGSYNEQFF	TGTGCCAGCAGCGTAGAGGACAGGGGTTCCTACAATGAGCAGTTCTTC
TRBJ1-2	TRBV5-1	NA	NA	CASRSEGYGYTF	TGCGCCAGCAGATCAGAGGGCTATGGCTACACCTTC
TRBJ2-7	TRBV25-1	TRBD2	NA	CASREAGVYEQYF	TGTGCCAGCAGGGAGGCGGGGGTCTACGAGCAGTACTTC
TRBJ2-5	TRBV5-1	NA	NA	CASSLEGRGAQYF	TGCGCCAGCAGCTTGGAGGGCAGGGGGGCCCAGTACTTC
TRBJ2-7	TRBV12-3/TRBV12-4	NA	few	CASSFIEILEHNYEQYF	TGTGCCAGCAGTTTCATAGAAATTCTGGAACACAACTACGAGCAGTACTTC
TRBJ1-6	TRBV7-9	NA	NA	CATDGTGNSPLHF	TGTGCCACCGATGGTACGGGGAATTCACCCCTCCACTTT
TRBJ1-2	TRBV15	TRBD1	NA	CATGPGQGNYGYTF	TGTGCCACCGGACCGGGACAGGGTAACTATGGCTACACCTTC
TRBJ2-7	TRBV4-1	TRBD2	few	CASSQDPSGSSYEQYF	TGCGCCAGCAGCCAAGACCCTAGCGGGTCCTCCTACGAGCAGTACTTC
TRBJ2-1	TRBV12-3/TRBV12-4	NA	few	CASSSVGLEQFF	TGTGCCAGCAGTTCCGTGGGTCTTGAGCAGTTCTTC
TRBJ1-2	TRBV6-1	NA	NA	CASSLGMSANYGYTF	TGTGCCAGCAGCCTAGGGATGTCAGCTAACTATGGCTACACCTTC
TRBJ2-7	TRBV4-1	NA	NA	CASSQDKPSSYEQYF	TGCGCCAGCAGCCAAGATAAACCGAGCTCCTACGAGCAGTACTTC
TRBJ2-5	TRBV21-1	NA	few	CASSLRDSRETQYF	TGTGCCAGCAGCTTACGGGACAGTAGAGAGACCCAGTACTTC
TRBJ2-1	TRBV7-2	TRBD2	NA	CASTPYEAGGFREQFF	TGTGCCAGCACCCCTTACGAAGCGGGGGGCTTTCGTGAGCAGTTCTTC
TRBJ1-5	TRBV6-1	TRBD1	few	CASAVQGNQPQHF	TGTGCCAGCGCCGTACAGGGGAATCAGCCCCAGCATTTT
TRBJ1-2	TRBV5-1	TRBD1	many	CASSLTGATNYGYTF	TGCGCCAGCAGCTTGACAGGGGCGACTAACTATGGCTACACCTTC
TRBJ2-2	TRBV19	TRBD2	few	CASSIEAGGNTGELFF	TGTGCCAGTAGTATCGAAGCGGGGGGGAACACCGGGGAGCTGTTTTTT
TRBJ1-3	TRBV5-1	NA	NA	CASSLSVDSGNTIYF	TGCGCCAGCAGCTTGAGCGTGGACTCTGGAAACACCATATATTTT
TRBJ2-7	TRBV5-1	NA	NA	CASSHPMSYEQYF	TGCGCCAGCAGCCACCCGATGAGCTACGAGCAGTACTTC
TRBJ2-5	TRBV5-6	NA	NA	CASSLGQWATRETQYF	TGTGCCAGCAGCCTTGGGCAGTGGGCGACTAGGGAGACCCAGTACTTC
TRBJ2-1	TRBV10-3	TRBD1	few	CAIRTDRGPNEQFF	TGTGCCATCAGGACGGACAGGGGACCCAATGAGCAGTTCTTC
TRBJ2-3	TRBV20-1	NA	NA	CSAGTPTDTQYF	TGCAGTGCTGGGACTCCCACAGATACGCAGTATTTT
TRBJ1-2	TRBV10-3	NA	few	CAITQRSETYPNYGYTF	TGTGCCATCACCCAGAGGTCGGAGACCTATCCTAACTATGGCTACACCTTC
TRBJ2-7	TRBV6-1	NA	few	CASTQGDSPYEQYF	TGTGCCAGCACCCAAGGGGATAGCCCCTACGAGCAGTACTTC
TRBJ2-7	TRBV9	NA	NA	CASSGAKQYF	TGTGCCAGCAGCGGCGCTAAGCAGTACTTC
TRBJ2-3	TRBV20-1	TRBD2	NA	CSARGGLRVRDTQYF	TGCAGTGCTAGAGGGGGACTAAGGGTTCGAGATACGCAGTATTTT
TRBJ2-7	TRBV15	NA	NA	CATSPRVGPYEQYF	TGTGCCACCAGCCCCCGGGTTGGTCCCTACGAGCAGTACTTC
TRBJ2-3	TRBV6-1	TRBD2	many	CASNEAGGTDTQYF	TGTGCCAGCAATGAAGCGGGGGGCACAGATACGCAGTATTTT
TRBJ1-2	TRBV6-1	NA	NA	CASGLVWDSNYGYTF	TGTGCCAGCGGGTTGGTGTGGGACTCTAACTATGGCTACACCTTC
TRBJ2-4	TRBV5-1	NA	many	CASSLGRGPQDIQYF	TGCGCCAGCAGCTTGGGCCGGGGTCCCCAGGACATTCAGTACTTC
TRBJ1-4	TRBV20-1	NA	few	CSAVDEGINEKLFF	TGCAGTGCTGTCGATGAGGGGATAAATGAAAAACTGTTTTTT
TRBJ2-1	TRBV5-1	NA	few	CASSGSGSVSYNEQFF	TGCGCCAGCAGCGGTTCGGGGAGTGTTTCCTACAATGAGCAGTTCTTC
TRBJ1-1	TRBV12-3/TRBV12-4	NA	few	CASSLGLGAFF	TGTGCCAGCAGTTTGGGATTGGGAGCTTTCTTT
TRBJ2-3	TRBV27	TRBD2	once	CASSPRLAARLSSDTQYF	TGTGCCAGCAGCCCCCGACTAGCGGCCCGCTTAAGCTCAGATACGCAGTATTTT
TRBJ1-3	TRBV12-3/TRBV12-4	NA	NA	CASSLRGILNTIYF	TGTGCCAGCAGCCTCAGGGGAATCCTCAACACCATATATTTT
TRBJ2-7	TRBV7-2	TRBD2	NA	CASTRLAGGFSSYEQYF	TGTGCCAGCACCAGACTAGCGGGGGGGTTTAGCTCCTACGAGCAGTACTTC
TRBJ1-5	TRBV12-3/TRBV12-4	NA	NA	CASSSGDINFGNQPQHF	TGTGCCAGCAGTTCCGGGGACATCAACTTCGGCAATCAGCCCCAGCATTTT
TRBJ2-7	TRBV9	NA	NA	CASSKTGLPFYEQYF	TGTGCCAGCAGTAAGACGGGACTCCCGTTCTACGAGCAGTACTTC
TRBJ2-3	TRBV7-3	NA	few	CASSPGGIGENTQYF	TGTGCCAGCAGCCCGGGTGGTATTGGGGAGAATACGCAGTATTTT